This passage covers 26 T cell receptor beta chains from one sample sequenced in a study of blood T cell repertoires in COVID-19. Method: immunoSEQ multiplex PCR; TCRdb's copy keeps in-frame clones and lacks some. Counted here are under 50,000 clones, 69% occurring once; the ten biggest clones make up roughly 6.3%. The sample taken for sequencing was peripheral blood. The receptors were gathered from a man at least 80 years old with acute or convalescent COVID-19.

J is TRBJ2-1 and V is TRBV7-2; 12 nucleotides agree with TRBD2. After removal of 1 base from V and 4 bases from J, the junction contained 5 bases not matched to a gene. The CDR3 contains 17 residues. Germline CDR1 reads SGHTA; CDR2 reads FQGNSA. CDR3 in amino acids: CASSLVASGGAYNEQFF. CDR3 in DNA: TGTGCCAGCAGCTTAGTGGCTAGCGGGGGGGCATACAATGAGCAGTTCTTC.

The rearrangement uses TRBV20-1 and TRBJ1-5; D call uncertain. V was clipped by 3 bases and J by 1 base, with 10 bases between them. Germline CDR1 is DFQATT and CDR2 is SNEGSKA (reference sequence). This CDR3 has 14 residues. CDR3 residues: CSASVSGSNQPQHF. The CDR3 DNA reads TGCAGTGCTAGTGTGTCCGGGAGCAATCAGCCCCAGCATTTT.

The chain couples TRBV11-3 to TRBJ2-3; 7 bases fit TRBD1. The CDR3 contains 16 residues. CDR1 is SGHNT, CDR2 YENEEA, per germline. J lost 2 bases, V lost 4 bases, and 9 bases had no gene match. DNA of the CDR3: TGTGCCAGCAGCTATCCCCGGGACAGAGACACAGATACGCAGTATTTT. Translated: CASSYPRDRDTDTQYF.

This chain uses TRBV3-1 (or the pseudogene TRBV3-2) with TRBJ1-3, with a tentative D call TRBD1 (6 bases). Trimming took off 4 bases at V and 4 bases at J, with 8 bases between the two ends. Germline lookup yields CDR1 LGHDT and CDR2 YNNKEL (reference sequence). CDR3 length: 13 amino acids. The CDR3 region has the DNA TGTGCCAGCAGCCGCGGACAGGGAAACACCATATATTTT. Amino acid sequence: CASSRGQGNTIYF.

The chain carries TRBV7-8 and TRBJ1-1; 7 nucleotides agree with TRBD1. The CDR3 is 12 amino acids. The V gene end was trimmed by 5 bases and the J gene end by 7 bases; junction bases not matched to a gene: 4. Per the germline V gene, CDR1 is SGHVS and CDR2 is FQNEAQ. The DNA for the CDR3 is TGTGCCAGCAGCCACAGGACAGGTGAAGCTTTCTTT. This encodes CASSHRTGEAFF. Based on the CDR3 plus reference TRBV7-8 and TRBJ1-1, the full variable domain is GAGVSQSPRYKVAKRGQDVALRCDPISGHVSLFWYQQALGQGPEFLTYFQNEAQLDKSGLPSDRFFAERPEGSVSTLKIQRTQQEDSAVYLCASSHRTGEAFFGQGTRLTVV.

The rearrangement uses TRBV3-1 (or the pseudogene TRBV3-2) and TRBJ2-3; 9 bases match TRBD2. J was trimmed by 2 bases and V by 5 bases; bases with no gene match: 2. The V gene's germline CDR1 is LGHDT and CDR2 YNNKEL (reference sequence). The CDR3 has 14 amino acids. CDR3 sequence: CASSLAGATDTQYF. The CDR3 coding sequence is TGTGCCAGCAGCTTAGCGGGAGCCACAGATACGCAGTATTTT.

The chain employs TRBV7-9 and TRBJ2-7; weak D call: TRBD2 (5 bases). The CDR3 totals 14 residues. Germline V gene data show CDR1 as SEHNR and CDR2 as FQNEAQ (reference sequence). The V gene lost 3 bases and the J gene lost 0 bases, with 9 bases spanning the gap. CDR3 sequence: CASSFQRDSYEQYF. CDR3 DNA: TGTGCCAGCAGCTTCCAACGGGACTCCTACGAGCAGTACTTC.

The CDR3 reads CASSLGGTSRNTQYF. In DNA, the CDR3 is TGTGCCAGCAGTTTAGGGGGGACTAGTCGTAATACGCAGTATTTT. The chain is built from TRBV27 and TRBJ2-3; 8 nucleotides align to TRBD2. The CDR3 extends over 15 amino acids. Germline V gives CDR1 MNHEY, CDR2 SMNVEV (reference sequence). The J segment lost 7 bases and the V segment lost 2 bases, leaving 8 bases of the junction unmatched.

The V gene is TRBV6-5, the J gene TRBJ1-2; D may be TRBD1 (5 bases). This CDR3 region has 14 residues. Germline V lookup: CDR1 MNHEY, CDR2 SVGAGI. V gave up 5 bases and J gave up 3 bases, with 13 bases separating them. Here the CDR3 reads CASSTRARDYGYTF. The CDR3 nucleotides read TGTGCCAGCAGTACCCGGGCCAGGGACTATGGCTACACCTTC.

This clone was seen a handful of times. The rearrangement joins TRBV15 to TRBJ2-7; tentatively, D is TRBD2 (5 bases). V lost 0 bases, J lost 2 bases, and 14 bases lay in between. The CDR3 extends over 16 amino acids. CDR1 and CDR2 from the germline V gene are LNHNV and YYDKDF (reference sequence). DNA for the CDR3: TGTGCCACCAGCAGAGATGGCAGCGGCGCAACCTACGAGCAGTACTTC. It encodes CATSRDGSGATYEQYF.

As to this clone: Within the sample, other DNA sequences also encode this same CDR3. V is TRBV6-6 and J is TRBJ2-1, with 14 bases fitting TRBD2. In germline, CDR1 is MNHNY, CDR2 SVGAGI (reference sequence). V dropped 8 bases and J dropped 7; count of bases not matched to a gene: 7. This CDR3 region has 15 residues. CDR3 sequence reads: CASRPGTSGRNEQFF. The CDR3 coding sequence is TGTGCCAGCCGCCCTGGGACTAGCGGGAGAAATGAGCAGTTCTTC.

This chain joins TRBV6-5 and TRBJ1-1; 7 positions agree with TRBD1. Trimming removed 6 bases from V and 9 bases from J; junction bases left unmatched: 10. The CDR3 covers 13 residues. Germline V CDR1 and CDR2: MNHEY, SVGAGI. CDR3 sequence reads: CASSLRQGIQAFF. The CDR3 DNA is TGTGCCAGCAGCCTCAGACAGGGAATACAAGCTTTCTTT.

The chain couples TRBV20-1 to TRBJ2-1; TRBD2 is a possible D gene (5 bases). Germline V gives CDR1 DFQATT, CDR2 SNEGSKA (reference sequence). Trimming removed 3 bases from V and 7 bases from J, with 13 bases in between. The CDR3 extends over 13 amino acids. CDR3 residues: CSASPSGGNEQFF. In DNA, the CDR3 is TGCAGTGCTAGTCCCTCTGGCGGGAATGAGCAGTTCTTC.

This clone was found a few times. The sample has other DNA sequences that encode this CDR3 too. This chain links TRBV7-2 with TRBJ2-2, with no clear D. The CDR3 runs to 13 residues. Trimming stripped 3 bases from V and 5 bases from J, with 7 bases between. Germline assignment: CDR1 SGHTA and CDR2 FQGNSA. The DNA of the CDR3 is TGTGCCAGCAGCTTCCTGAGTACCGGGGAGCTGTTTTTT. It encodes CASSFLSTGELFF.

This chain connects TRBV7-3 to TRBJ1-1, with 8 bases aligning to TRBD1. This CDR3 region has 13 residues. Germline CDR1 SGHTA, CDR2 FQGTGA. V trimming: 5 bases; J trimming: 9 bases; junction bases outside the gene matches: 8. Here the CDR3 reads CASSTTGQGQAFF. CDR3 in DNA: TGTGCCAGCAGCACCACCGGACAGGGCCAAGCTTTCTTT.

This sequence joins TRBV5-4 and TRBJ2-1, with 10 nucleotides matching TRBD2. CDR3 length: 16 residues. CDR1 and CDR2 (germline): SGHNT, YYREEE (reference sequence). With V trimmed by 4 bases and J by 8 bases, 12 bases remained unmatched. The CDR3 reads CASSPRTSGSVDEQFF. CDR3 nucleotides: TGTGCCAGCAGCCCAAGGACTAGCGGTTCTGTTGATGAGCAGTTCTTC.

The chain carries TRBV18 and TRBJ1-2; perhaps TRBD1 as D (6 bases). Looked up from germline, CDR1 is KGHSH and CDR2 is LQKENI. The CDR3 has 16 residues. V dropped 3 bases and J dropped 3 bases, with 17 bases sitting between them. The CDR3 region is CASSPRSGALHYGYTF. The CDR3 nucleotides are TGTGCCAGCTCACCCCGATCAGGGGCCCTTCACTATGGCTACACCTTC.

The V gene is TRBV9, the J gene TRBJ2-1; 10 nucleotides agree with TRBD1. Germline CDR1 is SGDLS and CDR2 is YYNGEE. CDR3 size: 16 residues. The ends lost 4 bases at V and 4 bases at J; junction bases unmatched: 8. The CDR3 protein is CASSSYGTGAYNEQFF. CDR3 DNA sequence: TGTGCCAGCAGCTCGTACGGGACAGGGGCGTACAATGAGCAGTTCTTC. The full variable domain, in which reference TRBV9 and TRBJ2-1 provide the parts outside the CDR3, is DSGVTQTPKHLITATGQRVTLRCSPRSGDLSVYWYQQSLDQGLQFLIQYYNGEERAKGNILERFSAQQFPDLHSELNLSSLELGDSALYFCASSSYGTGAYNEQFFGPGTRLTVL.

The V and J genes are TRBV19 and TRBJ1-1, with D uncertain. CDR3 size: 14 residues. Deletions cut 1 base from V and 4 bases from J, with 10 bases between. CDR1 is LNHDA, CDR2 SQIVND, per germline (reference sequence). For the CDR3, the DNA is TGTGCCAGTAGTATAGGCGGGGAGTTCACTGAAGCTTTCTTT. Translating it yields CASSIGGEFTEAFF.

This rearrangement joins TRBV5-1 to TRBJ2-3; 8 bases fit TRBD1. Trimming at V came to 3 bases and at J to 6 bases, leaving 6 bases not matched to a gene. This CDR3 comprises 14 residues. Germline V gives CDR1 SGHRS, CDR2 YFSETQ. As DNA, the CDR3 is TGCGCCAGCAGCTCGGGACAGGTTGCGGATACGCAGTATTTT. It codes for CASSSGQVADTQYF.

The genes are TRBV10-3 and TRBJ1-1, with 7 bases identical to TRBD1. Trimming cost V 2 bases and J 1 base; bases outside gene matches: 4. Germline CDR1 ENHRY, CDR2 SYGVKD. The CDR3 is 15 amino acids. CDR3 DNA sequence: TGTGCCATCAGTGAGACCGACAGGGAGAACACTGAAGCTTTCTTT. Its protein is CAISETDRENTEAFF.

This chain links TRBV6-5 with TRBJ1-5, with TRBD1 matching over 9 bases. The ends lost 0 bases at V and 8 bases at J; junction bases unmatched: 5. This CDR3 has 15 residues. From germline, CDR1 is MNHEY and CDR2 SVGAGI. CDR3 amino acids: CASSYSGQGSEPQHF. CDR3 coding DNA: TGTGCCAGCAGTTACTCTGGACAGGGGTCGGAGCCCCAGCATTTT.

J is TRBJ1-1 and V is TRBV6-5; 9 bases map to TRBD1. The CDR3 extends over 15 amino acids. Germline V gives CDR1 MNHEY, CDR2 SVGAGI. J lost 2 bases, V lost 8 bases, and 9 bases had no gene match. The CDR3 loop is CASARTGAVNTEAFF. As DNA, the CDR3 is TGTGCCAGCGCCCGGACAGGGGCGGTAAACACTGAAGCTTTCTTT.

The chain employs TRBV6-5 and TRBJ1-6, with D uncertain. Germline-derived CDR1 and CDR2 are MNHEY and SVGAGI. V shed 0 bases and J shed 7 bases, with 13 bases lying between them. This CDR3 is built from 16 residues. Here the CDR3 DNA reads TGTGCCAGCAGTTACTCGACGGGGTTTTCGAATTCACCCCTCCACTTT. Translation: CASSYSTGFSNSPLHF.

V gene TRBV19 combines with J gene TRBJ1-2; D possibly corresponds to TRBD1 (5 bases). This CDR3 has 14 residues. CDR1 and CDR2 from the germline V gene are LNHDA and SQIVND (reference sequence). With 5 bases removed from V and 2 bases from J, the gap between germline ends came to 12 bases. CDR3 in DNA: TGTGCCAGTAGTGACCAGACAGTCAACTATGGCTACACCTTC. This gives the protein CASSDQTVNYGYTF.

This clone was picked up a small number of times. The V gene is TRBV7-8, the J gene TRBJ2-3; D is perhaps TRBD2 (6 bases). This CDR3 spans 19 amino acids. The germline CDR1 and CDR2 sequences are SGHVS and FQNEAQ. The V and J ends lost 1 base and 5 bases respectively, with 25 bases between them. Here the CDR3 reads CASSLGFQGGAPEVDTQYF. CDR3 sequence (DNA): TGTGCCAGCAGCTTAGGTTTCCAGGGAGGCGCTCCGGAGGTAGATACGCAGTATTTT.